These 30 T cell receptor beta chains share one sample of origin, sequenced in a study of blood T cell repertoires in COVID-19 (TCRdb year 2020). The protocol used for the library was the immunoSEQ multiplex PCR assay. The source is immuneACCESS, and TCRdb retained only in-frame sequences with V and J called. Part of the clones is not carried over; for the studies checked, unresolved V genes explain less than half of this, and the remainder is unexplained. This sample lists tens of thousands of clones; about 82% were detected once. More than 25% of the sample goes to the ten largest clones. Input material: peripheral blood. Receptor source: a human donor in a cohort sampled during active COVID-19.

The rearrangement joins TRBV2 to TRBJ2-7, with TRBD2 matching 8 bases. Germline V gene lookup returns CDR1 SNHLY and CDR2 FYNNEI. This CDR3 region has 15 residues. V lost 3 bases, J lost 2 bases, and 6 bases stayed unmatched. CDR3 in amino acids: CASSESGGITYEQYF. The CDR3 coding sequence is TGTGCCAGCAGTGAGTCGGGGGGGATAACCTACGAGCAGTACTTC.

The DNA of the CDR3 is TGTGCCAGCAGCCTAAGCGGGGGTGCAGTAACTGAAGCTTTCTTT. It yields the protein CASSLSGGAVTEAFF. This chain connects TRBV3-1 (or the pseudogene TRBV3-2) to TRBJ1-1, with D perhaps matching TRBD1 (5 bases). The germline V gene encodes CDR1 LGHDT and CDR2 YNNKEL (reference sequence). The CDR3 covers 15 residues. V lost 4 bases, J lost 5 bases, and 17 bases lay in between.

The chain combines TRBV19 with TRBJ1-5; tentatively, D is TRBD1 (5 bases). The germline gives CDR1 LNHDA, CDR2 SQIVND (reference sequence). The CDR3 covers 17 residues. V lost 1 base and J 3 bases, leaving 16 bases between the germline ends. CDR3 residues: CASSIVAAGRDNQPQHF. CDR3 in DNA: TGTGCCAGTAGTATAGTAGCGGCAGGGAGGGACAATCAGCCCCAGCATTTT. Full variable domain (outside the CDR3, taken from reference TRBV19 and TRBJ1-5): DGGITQSPKYLFRKEGQNVTLSCEQNLNHDAMYWYRQDPGQGLRLIYYSQIVNDFQKGDIAEGYSVSREKKESFPLTVTSAQKNPTAFYLCASSIVAAGRDNQPQHFGDGTRLSIL.

This clone was seen a handful of times. This chain uses TRBV4-3 with TRBJ2-3, with 10 nucleotides matching TRBD2. This CDR3 spans 19 amino acids. The germline gives CDR1 LGHNA, CDR2 YSLEER. J gave up 2 bases and V 3 bases, and 14 bases lay outside the gene matches. The CDR3 loop is CASSQGGTSGEPFTDTQYF. CDR3 bases: TGCGCCAGCAGCCAGGGGGGTACTAGCGGGGAGCCTTTCACAGATACGCAGTATTTT.

The chain joins TRBV27 to TRBJ2-4, with 8 bases fitting TRBD1. Germline V gene lookup returns CDR1 MNHEY and CDR2 SMNVEV (reference sequence). The CDR3 consists of 15 residues. Unmatched junction bases numbered 10, after V lost 5 bases and J lost 7 bases. CDR3 in DNA: TGTGCCAGCAGTCCCCGGACAGGGAACGACAACATTCAGTACTTC. Amino acid sequence: CASSPRTGNDNIQYF.

The rearrangement uses TRBV5-4 and TRBJ1-2; 7 bases are shared with TRBD1. Germline V gene sequence: CDR1 SGHNT, CDR2 YYREEE (reference sequence). J lost 5 bases, V lost 4 bases, and 14 bases had no gene match. CDR3 length equals 16 residues. The CDR3 region is CASSGTSRDSVYGYTF. In nucleotides, the CDR3 is TGTGCCAGCAGCGGTACAAGCCGGGACAGTGTTTATGGCTACACCTTC.

The rearrangement uses TRBV15 and TRBJ2-1; TRBD2 might be the D (5 bases). The CDR3 totals 15 residues. Per the germline V gene, CDR1 is LNHNV and CDR2 is YYDKDF (reference sequence). Trimming pared 1 base from V and 0 bases from J, leaving 7 bases between. The DNA of the CDR3 is TGTGCCACCAGCAGAGCGGGAAACTCCTACAATGAGCAGTTCTTC. As protein: CATSRAGNSYNEQFF.

The chain uses TRBV23-1 and TRBJ1-6; a weak D match, TRBD1 (5 bases). TRBV23-1 is placed among ORFs of uncertain function. V was cut by 0 bases and J by 8 bases, with 14 bases left in between. The CDR3 runs to 16 residues. CDR3 loop: CASSQSGRGLDSPLHF. CDR3 in DNA: TGCGCCAGCAGTCAATCGGGGAGGGGCCTTGATTCACCCCTCCACTTT.

V gene TRBV2 combines with J gene TRBJ2-7; D is uncertain. Trimming shortened V by 5 bases and J by 6 bases, and 8 bases separated the two germline ends. CDR1 and CDR2 (germline): SNHLY, FYNNEI. The CDR3 sequence is 11 residues long. The CDR3 protein is CASSLSVEQYF. Written as DNA, the CDR3 is TGTGCCAGCAGTCTGAGCGTCGAGCAGTACTTC.

The chain links TRBV7-2 to TRBJ2-6, with TRBD1 identical over 9 bases. Germline V CDR1 and CDR2: SGHTA, FQGNSA. This CDR3 has 16 amino acids. J gave up 1 base and V 5 bases, and 3 bases lay outside the gene matches. This chain's CDR3 is CASSAGTGSGANVLTF. CDR3 sequence (DNA): TGTGCCAGCAGCGCGGGGACAGGGTCTGGGGCCAACGTCCTGACTTTC.

The rearrangement uses TRBV3-1 (or the pseudogene TRBV3-2) and TRBJ2-3; 7 bases map to TRBD2. CDR1 LGHDT and CDR2 YNNKEL come from the germline V gene (reference sequence). The CDR3 has 17 amino acids. Losses at the gene ends were 3 bases for V and 1 base for J; bases not matched to a gene: 10. The CDR3 DNA reads TGTGCCAGCAGCCAGGAAGCGGGGCTGGGCGGCACAGATACGCAGTATTTT. Amino acid sequence: CASSQEAGLGGTDTQYF.

A single count supports this clone. The V and J genes are TRBV5-1 and TRBJ1-1; possibly TRBD1 for D (6 bases). Germline assignment: CDR1 SGHRS and CDR2 YFSETQ. V dropped 0 bases and J dropped 1 base, with 7 bases sitting between them. The CDR3 runs to 14 residues. The CDR3 DNA sequence: TGCGCCAGCAGCTTGGAGGGACAGAACACTGAAGCTTTCTTT. Translating gives CASSLEGQNTEAFF.

This chain connects TRBV15 to TRBJ2-7; 8 bases fit TRBD1. Germline CDR1 reads LNHNV; CDR2 reads YYDKDF (reference sequence). This CDR3 contains 16 residues. V lost 0 bases and J lost 5; bases outside the gene matches: 9. The CDR3 DNA reads as TGTGCCACCAGCAGAGATCAGGGGGCCTTTCGCCACGAGCAGTACTTC. Protein product: CATSRDQGAFRHEQYF.

The chain carries TRBV28 and TRBJ1-5; D not certain. This CDR3 region has 13 residues. CDR1 is MDHEN, CDR2 SYDVKM, per germline. V lost 6 bases and J lost 7, with 13 bases in between. DNA of the CDR3: TGTGCCAGCAGGGTCGGCGGGGTCCAGCCCCAGCATTTT. Amino acids: CASRVGGVQPQHF.

The gene calls are TRBV28 and TRBJ1-5; weak D call: TRBD1 (6 bases). This CDR3 contains 15 residues. Germline CDR1 MDHEN, CDR2 SYDVKM. V lost 3 bases and J lost 0, with 9 bases in between. The CDR3 coding sequence is TGTGCCAGCAGTTTCGCAGGGGATAGCAATCAGCCCCAGCATTTT. This translates into CASSFAGDSNQPQHF.

The chain couples TRBV29-1 to TRBJ2-5; 8 bases agree with TRBD1. Looked up from germline, CDR1 is SQVTM and CDR2 is ANQGSEA. This CDR3 has 13 amino acids. Trimming took 5 bases from V and 1 from J; bases not matched to a gene: 3. The CDR3 protein is CSVYDRGQETQYF. In DNA, the CDR3 is TGCAGCGTTTACGACAGGGGCCAAGAGACCCAGTACTTC.

The V and J genes are TRBV15 and TRBJ1-2, with D possibly TRBD1 on 5 matching bases. The CDR3 loop spans 13 amino acids. Trimming removed 4 bases at V and 3 bases at J, with 9 bases between. CDR1 LNHNV and CDR2 YYDKDF come from the germline V gene (reference sequence). In nucleotides, the CDR3 is TGTGCCACCAGCAAGTCAGGGCACTATGGCTACACCTTC. It yields the protein CATSKSGHYGYTF.

The chain links TRBV10-3 to TRBJ2-1; 7 bases fit TRBD2. V lost 4 bases to trimming and J lost 2 bases; unmatched junction nucleotides: 11. Germline loops: CDR1 ENHRY, CDR2 SYGVKD. The CDR3 is 17 amino acids. The DNA of the CDR3 is TGTGCCATCAGTGGGACCGGGAGGCTCCAGACCTACAATGAGCAGTTCTTC. Its protein is CAISGTGRLQTYNEQFF.

CDR3 sequence: CASSQEGTRGVRETQYF. DNA for the CDR3: TGCGCCAGCAGCCAAGAGGGGACACGAGGGGTAAGAGAGACCCAGTACTTC. The V gene is TRBV4-1, the J gene TRBJ2-5; maybe TRBD1 (6 bases). Germline V CDR1 and CDR2: MGHRA, YSYEKL. The CDR3 sequence is 17 residues long. V gave up 0 bases and J gave up 4 bases, with 18 bases separating them.

This rearrangement joins TRBV7-9 to TRBJ2-1, with 9 bases aligning to TRBD2. V was clipped by 0 bases and J by 6 bases; unmatched bases: 9. CDR1 and CDR2 (germline): SEHNR, FQNEAQ (reference sequence). This CDR3 region has 17 residues. CDR3 sequence reads: CASSLAATAGGGNEQFF. The DNA for the CDR3 is TGTGCCAGCAGCTTAGCGGCGACAGCGGGAGGAGGCAATGAGCAGTTCTTC.

This clone was seen once. The chain couples TRBV4-1 to TRBJ2-4; tentatively, D is TRBD1 (6 bases). CDR3 length: 16 residues. Trimming left V 0 bases short and J 8 bases short, with 17 bases between. CDR1 and CDR2 from the germline V gene are MGHRA and YSYEKL. CDR3 in amino acids: CASSQDLQDRKYIQYF. As DNA, the CDR3 is TGCGCCAGCAGCCAAGATCTCCAGGACAGAAAATACATTCAGTACTTC.

This clone has just one count. This chain connects TRBV30 to TRBJ1-2; D not certain. CDR1 and CDR2 (germline): GTSNPN, SVGIG (reference sequence). Trimming took off 2 bases at V and 6 bases at J, with 13 bases between the two ends. The CDR3 is made up of 13 amino acids. This CDR3 is CAWSLYISDGYTF. CDR3 DNA: TGTGCCTGGAGTCTGTATATATCGGATGGCTACACCTTC.

The gene calls are TRBV2 and TRBJ1-2, with 11 bases that match TRBD1. The CDR3 extends over 13 amino acids. Germline V gene data show CDR1 as SNHLY and CDR2 as FYNNEI. With V trimmed by 4 bases and J by 7 bases, 2 bases remained unmatched. CDR3 amino acids: CASSGTGGFGYTF. CDR3 sequence (DNA): TGTGCCAGCAGTGGGACAGGGGGCTTTGGCTACACCTTC.

The chain has TRBV3-1 (or the pseudogene TRBV3-2) and TRBJ2-1, with 9 bases fitting TRBD1. V lost 4 bases to trimming and J lost 1 base; unmatched junction nucleotides: 8. The germline CDR1 and CDR2 sequences are LGHDT and YNNKEL (reference sequence). The CDR3 is 17 amino acids. CDR3 region: CASSLKTGGISYNEQFF. CDR3 DNA: TGTGCCAGCAGCCTGAAGACAGGGGGGATATCCTACAATGAGCAGTTCTTC.

The genes are TRBV19 and TRBJ2-7, with 7 nucleotides matching TRBD1. V lost 5 bases and J lost 0; bases outside the gene matches: 7. The CDR3 contains 15 residues. Germline loops: CDR1 LNHDA, CDR2 SQIVND (reference sequence). This CDR3 reads CASSRDSPSSYEQYF. The CDR3 DNA is TGTGCCAGTAGTCGGGACAGCCCTAGCTCCTACGAGCAGTACTTC.

The chain is built from TRBV10-3 and TRBJ2-7; 10 positions match TRBD1. Losses at the gene ends were 8 bases for V and 6 bases for J; bases not matched to a gene: 4. CDR1 is ENHRY and CDR2 is SYGVKD in the germline V gene. There are 12 residues in the CDR3. The CDR3 bases are TGTGCCATCGAGACAGGGGGCCGCGAGCAGTACTTC. Translated: CAIETGGREQYF.

This clone was recorded once. J is TRBJ1-3 and V is TRBV6-5, with D maybe TRBD1 (5 bases). Trimming shortened V by 5 bases and J by 2 bases, and 13 bases separated the two germline ends. Germline values: CDR1 MNHEY, CDR2 SVGAGI. There are 15 residues in the CDR3. CDR3 DNA sequence: TGTGCCAGCAGTCCGACAGCGAGCACTGGAAACACCATATATTTT. It translates to CASSPTASTGNTIYF.

This clone was recorded only once. The chain links TRBV28 to TRBJ1-1; 7 bases match TRBD1. The junction had 10 bases not matched to a gene; V was cut back by 1 base and J by 11 bases. Per the germline V gene, CDR1 is MDHEN and CDR2 is SYDVKM. There are 14 residues in the CDR3. CDR3 loop: CASSLYAQGDNAFF. Here the CDR3 DNA reads TGTGCCAGCAGTTTATACGCCCAGGGGGATAACGCTTTCTTT.

Comment on this clone: This specimen includes other DNA sequences encoding the same CDR3. The chain joins TRBV28 to TRBJ2-1; 9 positions agree with TRBD2. V lost 2 bases, J lost 4 bases, and 3 bases stayed unmatched. This CDR3 is built from 15 residues. Per the germline V gene, CDR1 is MDHEN and CDR2 is SYDVKM. CDR3 amino acids: CASSLRLAVYNEQFF. The CDR3 DNA sequence: TGTGCCAGCAGTTTACGACTAGCGGTGTACAATGAGCAGTTCTTC.

A single count supports this clone. V is TRBV19 and J is TRBJ2-5; 10 bases are a match to TRBD1. Germline V gene lookup returns CDR1 LNHDA and CDR2 SQIVND (reference sequence). V trimming: 6 bases; J trimming: 5 bases; junction bases outside the gene matches: 3. This CDR3 region has 13 residues. CDR3 in DNA: TGTGCCAGTAGACGGACAGGGGGGGAGACCCAGTACTTC. Protein sequence: CASRRTGGETQYF.